These 22 T cell receptor beta chains originate from one sample sequenced in a study of blood T cell repertoires in COVID-19. Here immunoSEQ multiplex PCR was the method, and the copy in TCRdb shows in-frame clones only, minus some. The profile shows tens of thousands of clones, about nine tenths of them singletons. Sequenced material: peripheral blood. Receptor source: a man aged 40-55 years with acute or convalescent COVID-19.

The chain combines TRBV18 with TRBJ2-7; 11 nucleotides match TRBD2. Trimming took 3 bases from V and 10 from J; bases not matched to a gene: 14. CDR1 is KGHSH and CDR2 is LQKENI in the germline V gene. The CDR3 runs to 16 residues. The CDR3 region has the DNA TGTGCCAGCTCACCCCCGGGACTAGCGGACACCATCCCCCAGTACTTC. Amino acid sequence: CASSPPGLADTIPQYF. The full variable domain, its missing parts supplied by reference TRBV18 and TRBJ2-7, is NAGVMQNPRHLVRRRGQEARLRCSPMKGHSHVYWYRQLPEEGLKFMVYLQKENIIDESGMPKERFSAEFPKEGPSILRIQQVVRGDSAAYFCASSPPGLADTIPQYFGPGTRLTVT.

The CDR3 sequence: CASSTSSYNEQFF. As DNA, the CDR3 is TGTGCCAGCAGTACCAGCTCCTACAATGAGCAGTTCTTC. The chain has TRBV6-5 and TRBJ2-1, with unresolved D. V shed 5 bases and J shed 0 bases, with 5 bases lying between them. This CDR3 has 13 residues. Germline V gives CDR1 MNHEY, CDR2 SVGAGI.

V usage is TRBV7-9 and J usage is TRBJ1-5, with D unclear. V was shortened by 6 bases and J by 4 bases, with 13 bases between the two germline ends. Germline V CDR1 and CDR2: SEHNR, FQNEAQ (reference sequence). The CDR3 covers 14 residues. The CDR3 nucleotides read TGTGCCAGCAGTCCAGACGGGGAAAATCAGCCCCAGCATTTT. Its protein product is CASSPDGENQPQHF.

The chain uses TRBV3-1 (or the pseudogene TRBV3-2) and TRBJ1-2, with D possibly matching TRBD1 (5 bases). Germline loops: CDR1 LGHDT, CDR2 YNNKEL (reference sequence). The CDR3 runs 14 residues. V was cut by 4 bases and J by 1 base, with 10 bases left in between. CDR3 nucleotide sequence: TGTGCCAGCAGCCCCGACAGCTTTAACTATGGCTACACCTTC. It translates to CASSPDSFNYGYTF.

The rearrangement joins TRBV6-5 to TRBJ1-4; D remains ambiguous. Trimming took off 6 bases at V and 1 base at J, with 12 bases between the two ends. Germline CDR1 and CDR2: MNHEY and SVGAGI. This CDR3 comprises 15 residues. The chain's CDR3 is CASSANSITNEKLFF. The CDR3 nucleotides are TGTGCCAGCAGCGCGAACAGTATAACTAATGAAAAACTGTTTTTT.

This chain uses TRBV7-9 with TRBJ2-1; 8 nucleotides match TRBD1. The germline gives CDR1 SEHNR, CDR2 FQNEAQ (reference sequence). This CDR3 is 16 amino acids long. Trimming at V came to 4 bases and at J to 6 bases, leaving 11 bases not matched to a gene. This chain's CDR3 is CASSSTLDRDGNEQFF. The CDR3 nucleotides are TGTGCCAGCAGCTCGACCCTGGACAGGGATGGCAATGAGCAGTTCTTC.

The J gene is TRBJ1-1, the V gene TRBV4-3; D gene uncertain. Trimming left V 4 bases short and J 1 base short, with 7 bases between. The CDR3 is 13 residues long. Germline loops: CDR1 LGHNA, CDR2 YSLEER. The CDR3 coding sequence is TGCGCCAGCAGCCCACGGGAGAACACTGAAGCTTTCTTT. Translated, it gives CASSPRENTEAFF.

The chain uses TRBV4-3 and TRBJ2-1; TRBD1 aligns across 8 bases. Germline V gives CDR1 LGHNA, CDR2 YSLEER. The CDR3 loop spans 15 amino acids. After removal of 2 bases from V and 4 bases from J, the junction contained 4 bases not matched to a gene. CDR3 DNA sequence: TGCGCCAGCAGCCAATCGGGACAGGAGTACAATGAGCAGTTCTTC. This sequence encodes CASSQSGQEYNEQFF.

The chain carries TRBV19 and TRBJ2-5; D might be TRBD2 (6 bases). From germline, CDR1 is LNHDA and CDR2 SQIVND (reference sequence). V was pared by 7 bases and J by 9 bases, with 21 bases between. There are 14 residues in the CDR3. CDR3 protein: CASTPGTRGEAQYF. The CDR3 DNA follows: TGTGCCAGTACCCCAGGCACCCGAGGGGAGGCCCAGTACTTC.

This clone has at least ten counts. This chain joins TRBV6-4 and TRBJ2-1, with 7 bases lining up with TRBD2. Germline CDR1 and CDR2: MRHNA and SNTAGT. CDR3 length: 16 amino acids. The junction had 13 bases not matched to a gene; V was cut back by 2 bases and J by 9 bases. The CDR3 spells CASSDKGAGASSEQFF. Here the CDR3 DNA reads TGTGCCAGCAGTGACAAGGGCGCGGGAGCATCTAGTGAGCAGTTCTTC.

This chain connects TRBV3-1 (or the pseudogene TRBV3-2) to TRBJ1-2; D remains unclear. The CDR3 is 13 amino acids. In germline, CDR1 is LGHDT, CDR2 YNNKEL (reference sequence). The germline V and J ends were trimmed by 6 bases and 7 bases, with 15 bases remaining between them. DNA for the CDR3: TGTGCCAGCAGAAAGGGCGGAGGCGGTGGCTACACCTTC. Translation: CASRKGGGGGYTF.

The chain carries TRBV7-9 and TRBJ1-3, with 8 bases that match TRBD1. The CDR3 runs 16 residues. V was pared by 4 bases and J by 1 base, with 6 bases of the junction left unmatched. Germline CDR1 SEHNR, CDR2 FQNEAQ (reference sequence). CDR3 sequence (DNA): TGTGCCAGCAGCTGGTACAGGGGGGCGTCTGGAAACACCATATATTTT. Residues: CASSWYRGASGNTIYF.

The chain is built from TRBV7-9 and TRBJ2-3, with D perhaps matching TRBD1 (6 bases). The CDR3 is made up of 14 amino acids. Germline assignment: CDR1 SEHNR and CDR2 FQNEAQ (reference sequence). V was clipped by 4 bases and J by 0 bases, with 8 bases between them. In DNA, the CDR3 is TGTGCCAGCAGCTGGACAGTGAGCACAGATACGCAGTATTTT. Translation gives CASSWTVSTDTQYF.

The chain employs TRBV2 and TRBJ2-1, with TRBD2 matching 11 bases. The CDR3 contains 14 residues. V shed 6 bases and J 8 bases; nucleotides not matched to a gene: 6. Per the germline V gene, CDR1 is SNHLY and CDR2 is FYNNEI. CDR3 amino acids: CASRVAGGFYEQFF. Written as DNA, the CDR3 is TGTGCCAGCAGGGTAGCGGGAGGGTTTTATGAGCAGTTCTTC.

This clone was found once. CDR3 in DNA: TGCAGTGCTAGTCTCCCCCCCGGGACTAGCGTGACAGATACGCAGTATTTT. Protein product: CSASLPPGTSVTDTQYF. The V call is TRBV20-1, the J call TRBJ2-3, with 10 bases matching TRBD2. The CDR3 consists of 17 residues. V was pared by 3 bases and J by 3 bases, with 12 bases of the junction left unmatched. Germline values: CDR1 DFQATT, CDR2 SNEGSKA (reference sequence).

V and J are TRBV7-9 and TRBJ2-3; TRBD2 aligns across 7 bases. This CDR3 has 14 amino acids. The germline V gene has CDR1 SEHNR and CDR2 FQNEAQ (reference sequence). The V and J ends lost 1 base and 6 bases, in that order; junction bases with no gene match: 4. Here the CDR3 reads CASSLGREWDTQYF. Here the CDR3 DNA reads TGTGCCAGCAGCTTAGGGCGGGAGTGGGATACGCAGTATTTT.

J is TRBJ2-6 and V is TRBV5-4; D gene ambiguous. Trimming shortened V by 2 bases and J by 0 bases, and 9 bases separated the two germline ends. The CDR3 has 16 amino acids. Germline V gives CDR1 SGHNT, CDR2 YYREEE (reference sequence). CDR3 DNA: TGTGCCAGCAGCTTAGCCCGCCCCTCTGGGGCCAACGTCCTGACTTTC. This codes for CASSLARPSGANVLTF.

This clone was detected only once. The chain uses TRBV18 and TRBJ2-3, with 10 positions matching TRBD2. This CDR3 region has 17 residues. CDR1 is KGHSH, CDR2 LQKENI, per germline. The junction had 11 bases not matched to a gene; V was cut back by 4 bases and J by 4 bases. CDR3 residues: CASSRTSTSGKADTQYF. For the CDR3, the DNA is TGTGCCAGCTCACGAACGAGCACTAGCGGGAAGGCAGATACGCAGTATTTT.

The V and J genes are TRBV5-1 and TRBJ1-5; D unclear. CDR1 is SGHRS, CDR2 YFSETQ, per germline. V lost 4 bases and J lost 6, with 11 bases in between. The CDR3 spans 13 residues. This chain's CDR3 is CASSLSGSQPQHF. The CDR3 bases are TGCGCCAGCAGCCTTTCAGGTTCTCAGCCCCAGCATTTT.

J is TRBJ2-1 and V is TRBV11-2, with no clear D. V lost 3 bases to trimming and J lost 9 bases, with 12 bases between them. Per the germline V gene, CDR1 is SGHAT and CDR2 is FQNNGV. The CDR3 sequence is 13 residues long. Written as DNA, the CDR3 is TGTGCCAGCAGCTTTAATCTGGGCAGTGAGCAGTTCTTC. This gives the protein CASSFNLGSEQFF.

In DNA form, the CDR3 reads TGCGCCAGCCGACGGACTAGCGGGAGATGGGTTCCAAATGAGCAGTTCTTC. This translates into CASRRTSGRWVPNEQFF. The rearrangement links TRBV5-1 to TRBJ2-1, with 13 bases matching TRBD2. Trimming cost V 7 bases and J 7 bases; bases outside gene matches: 14. CDR1 and CDR2 from the germline V gene are SGHRS and YFSETQ. The CDR3 is made up of 17 amino acids.

The sample holds one count of this clone. The CDR3 nucleotides read TGTGCCAGCACCCCGTTTAGGGGGGGCACTGAAGCTTTCTTT. This encodes CASTPFRGGTEAFF. The rearrangement links TRBV6-5 to TRBJ1-1, with D possibly matching TRBD1 (6 bases). Trimming shortened V by 7 bases and J by 4 bases, and 16 bases separated the two germline ends. CDR3 length: 14 residues. Germline V gene lookup returns CDR1 MNHEY and CDR2 SVGAGI.